Listed here are 28 T cell receptor beta chains from one sample, sequenced in a study of beta chain features in type 1 diabetes. TCRB transcripts that were expressed got sequenced, as all of the isolated RNA had been reverse transcribed. TCRdb keeps only in-frame clones here, not all; method: immunoSEQ multiplex PCR. The data show about 330,000 clones, around 10% seen once. Material: naive CD4+ T cells from blood. The receptors were gathered from a woman in her twenties or thirties in good health.

This clone occurred a few times. The rearrangement links TRBV7-9 to TRBJ1-3, with D uncertain. V lost 1 base and J lost 4, with 17 bases in between. Germline CDR1 and CDR2: SEHNR and FQNEAQ (reference sequence). This CDR3 is 17 amino acids long. The CDR3 sequence is CASSLEFAAEGGNTIYF. The CDR3 nucleotides read TGTGCCAGCAGCTTAGAGTTCGCCGCCGAGGGAGGAAACACCATATATTTT. The variable domain in full, with the rest retrieved from reference TRBV7-9 and TRBJ1-3, is DTGVSQNPRHKITKRGQNVTFRCDPISEHNRLYWYRQTLGQGPEFLTYFQNEAQLEKSRLLSDRFSAERPKGSFSTLEIQRTEQGDSAMYLCASSLEFAAEGGNTIYFGEGSWLTVV.

J is TRBJ2-7 and V is TRBV28, with 9 bases fitting TRBD2. The V gene end was trimmed by 8 bases and the J gene end by 4 bases; junction bases not matched to a gene: 6. Germline V lookup: CDR1 MDHEN, CDR2 SYDVKM. The CDR3 totals 13 residues. DNA for the CDR3: TGTGCCAGCTCAAGACTAGCGGTGTACGAGCAGTACTTC. Translated, it gives CASSRLAVYEQYF.

V is TRBV4-2 and J is TRBJ2-7; 8 nucleotides align to TRBD1. The V and J ends lost 2 bases and 0 bases, in that order; junction bases with no gene match: 3. The CDR3 has 15 residues. Germline lookup yields CDR1 LGHNA and CDR2 YNFKEQ. In DNA, the CDR3 is TGTGCCAGCAGCCAAACAGGGGGATCCTCCTACGAGCAGTACTTC. Protein sequence: CASSQTGGSSYEQYF.

This clone appeared a few times. V usage is TRBV5-1 and J usage is TRBJ2-2; D ambiguous. Germline V gene lookup returns CDR1 SGHRS and CDR2 YFSETQ. V gave up 6 bases and J gave up 0 bases, with 9 bases separating them. The CDR3 spans 14 residues. CDR3 sequence: CASNVGANTGELFF. CDR3 DNA: TGCGCCAGCAATGTTGGAGCGAACACCGGGGAGCTGTTTTTT.

The chain employs TRBV7-2 and TRBJ2-5, with TRBD1 matching over 11 bases. The CDR3 is made up of 15 amino acids. CDR1 is SGHTA and CDR2 is FQGNSA in the germline V gene. J gave up 4 bases and V 2 bases, and 3 bases lay outside the gene matches. CDR3 DNA sequence: TGTGCCAGCAGCTTATGGACAGGGGGCGGAGAGACCCAGTACTTC. Protein: CASSLWTGGGETQYF.

J is TRBJ2-3 and V is TRBV4-1; 9 bases are shared with TRBD2. J lost 4 bases, V lost 1 base, and 9 bases had no gene match. This CDR3 region has 17 residues. From germline, CDR1 is MGHRA and CDR2 YSYEKL. The CDR3 DNA follows: TGCGCCAGCAGCCAAGCTACCGGGACTAGCCGTCCAGATACGCAGTATTTT. As protein: CASSQATGTSRPDTQYF.

This clone appeared a few times. This sequence joins TRBV5-4 and TRBJ2-3, with 11 bases aligning to TRBD2. After removal of 4 bases from V and 3 bases from J, the junction contained 4 bases not matched to a gene. CDR1 is SGHNT and CDR2 is YYREEE in the germline V gene (reference sequence). The CDR3 loop spans 15 amino acids. The CDR3 region is CASSTGTSGTDTQYF. For the CDR3, the DNA is TGTGCCAGCAGCACCGGGACTAGCGGTACAGATACGCAGTATTTT.

V gene TRBV4-3 combines with J gene TRBJ1-2; 7 bases are a match to TRBD1. The CDR3 has 14 residues. CDR1 is LGHNA, CDR2 YSLEER, per germline. The ends lost 4 bases at V and 6 bases at J; junction bases unmatched: 8. This CDR3 is CASSPDRDFDGYTF. For the CDR3, the DNA is TGCGCCAGCAGCCCTGACAGGGATTTCGATGGCTACACCTTC.

J is TRBJ2-1 and V is TRBV5-1; 11 bases fit TRBD2. The CDR3 length is 15 residues. Germline V gene sequence: CDR1 SGHRS, CDR2 YFSETQ. V shed 4 bases and J 5 bases; nucleotides not matched to a gene: 5. The CDR3: CASSLSGRVNNEQFF. The CDR3 bases are TGCGCCAGCAGCCTTAGCGGGAGGGTTAACAATGAGCAGTTCTTC.

The CDR3 DNA follows: TGTGCCAGCAGCTTAGGAAGACCGGGACAGGCTTACGAGCAGTACTTC. Its protein product is CASSLGRPGQAYEQYF. This chain uses TRBV7-2 with TRBJ2-7, with TRBD1 matching 8 bases. V lost 1 base to trimming and J lost 4 bases; unmatched junction nucleotides: 9. The CDR3 is made up of 16 amino acids. Germline lookup yields CDR1 SGHTA and CDR2 FQGNSA.

The chain couples TRBV5-6 to TRBJ2-3; D is uncertain. The length of the CDR3 is 11 residues. CDR1 is SGHDT and CDR2 is YYEEEE in the germline V gene. Between the trimmed V and J ends, which lost 6 bases and 5 bases, there was a span of 7 bases. The CDR3: CASNLRDTQYF. The DNA for the CDR3 is TGTGCCAGCAACCTAAGAGATACGCAGTATTTT.

This clone was counted between two and nine times. The chain couples TRBV27 to TRBJ2-2; D uncertain. Germline V lookup: CDR1 MNHEY, CDR2 SMNVEV (reference sequence). V was clipped by 3 bases and J by 2 bases, with 10 bases between them. This CDR3 is 15 amino acids long. CDR3 in amino acids: CASSLIAVNTGELFF. The CDR3, as DNA: TGTGCCAGCAGTTTGATTGCGGTAAACACCGGGGAGCTGTTTTTT.

This chain uses TRBV30 with TRBJ2-5; a possible D gene is TRBD2 (7 bases). Germline V lookup: CDR1 GTSNPN, CDR2 SVGIG (reference sequence). CDR3 length: 14 amino acids. Trimming pared 2 bases from V and 4 bases from J, leaving 14 bases between. In DNA, the CDR3 is TGTGCCTGGAGTCTAAAGGGGGGGACAGAGACCCAGTACTTC. This codes for CAWSLKGGTETQYF. The entire variable domain, with the rest obtained from reference TRBV30 and TRBJ2-5, is as follows: SQTIHQWPATLVQPVGSPLSLECTVEGTSNPNLYWYRQAAGRGLQLLFYSVGIGQISSEVPQNLSASRPQDRQFILSSKKLLLSDSGFYLCAWSLKGGTETQYFGPGTRLLVL.

This chain connects TRBV5-1 to TRBJ2-1; perhaps TRBD2 as D (6 bases). Germline V lookup: CDR1 SGHRS, CDR2 YFSETQ. This CDR3 region has 14 residues. V was pared by 7 bases and J by 0 bases, with 11 bases between. The CDR3 nucleotides read TGCGCCAGCTCCGGGGACTTCTCCTACAATGAGCAGTTCTTC. Amino acids: CASSGDFSYNEQFF.

There are a few counts of this clone. CDR3 amino acids: CASSPQAQRLGAYNEQFF. The CDR3 coding sequence is TGTGCCAGCTCACCACAAGCCCAGAGGCTTGGGGCTTACAATGAGCAGTTCTTC. The rearrangement joins TRBV18 to TRBJ2-1; the D gene is possibly TRBD1 (5 bases). With 1 base removed from V and 4 bases from J, the gap between germline ends came to 20 bases. CDR1 is KGHSH, CDR2 LQKENI, per germline. CDR3 length equals 18 residues.

The table lists this clone with a few counts. The genes are TRBV2 and TRBJ1-1, with D hard to call. From germline, CDR1 is SNHLY and CDR2 FYNNEI. Trimming took 7 bases from V and 1 from J, leaving 10 bases between them. The CDR3 contains 13 residues. CDR3 nucleotide sequence: TGTGCCAGCAATCCAGGAACGAACACTGAAGCTTTCTTT. Residues: CASNPGTNTEAFF.

In this sample, this clone turned up a few times. The chain has TRBV6-1 and TRBJ2-2; 7 nucleotides agree with TRBD1. V dropped 2 bases and J dropped 3; count of bases not matched to a gene: 3. The germline V gene encodes CDR1 MNHNS and CDR2 SASEGT. The CDR3 consists of 15 residues. Written as DNA, the CDR3 is TGTGCCAGCAGTGAATGGGGACAGTACACCGGGGAGCTGTTTTTT. Its translation is CASSEWGQYTGELFF.

The rearrangement uses TRBV19 and TRBJ2-1; TRBD2 agrees at 11 bases. J lost 9 bases, V lost 6 bases, and 7 bases had no gene match. The CDR3 extends over 14 amino acids. CDR1 and CDR2 (germline): LNHDA, SQIVND (reference sequence). Here the CDR3 reads CASREGLAAAEQFF. The DNA for the CDR3 is TGTGCCAGTAGGGAGGGACTAGCGGCGGCTGAGCAGTTCTTC.

About this clone itself: A junction end diverges from the germline sequence, so it may reflect a read error. The J gene is TRBJ1-1, the V gene TRBV7-7, with unresolved D. The germline V gene encodes CDR1 SSHAT and CDR2 FNYEAQ (reference sequence). This CDR3 spans 13 amino acids. The CDR3 reads CASSLTENTEAFF. CDR3 coding DNA: TGTGCTAGCAGCTTAACTGAGAACACTGAAGCTTTCTTT.

This chain joins TRBV15 and TRBJ2-4; TRBD1 matches 7 bases. The V gene's germline CDR1 is LNHNV and CDR2 YYDKDF (reference sequence). The CDR3 runs to 17 residues. Trimming cost V 0 bases and J 6 bases; bases outside gene matches: 11. The CDR3 is CATSRDKGEGARNIQYF. The CDR3 bases are TGTGCCACCAGCAGAGATAAAGGCGAGGGGGCGAGAAACATTCAGTACTTC.

V gene TRBV19 combines with J gene TRBJ2-1; maybe TRBD2 (6 bases). The CDR3 spans 14 residues. V dropped 3 bases and J dropped 4 bases, with 10 bases sitting between them. The germline gives CDR1 LNHDA, CDR2 SQIVND (reference sequence). This CDR3 is CASSMASDYNEQFF. CDR3 DNA sequence: TGTGCCAGTAGTATGGCTAGCGATTACAATGAGCAGTTCTTC.

The chain joins TRBV5-4 to TRBJ1-2, with D possibly matching TRBD1 (6 bases). Germline V gives CDR1 SGHNT, CDR2 YYREEE (reference sequence). Trimming stripped 4 bases from V and 4 bases from J, with 20 bases between. The CDR3 sequence is 16 residues long. CDR3 sequence: CASSPSGQGTFYGYTF. CDR3 DNA sequence: TGTGCCAGCAGCCCTTCCGGCCAGGGGACATTCTATGGCTACACCTTC.

This clone turned up a few times. This chain links TRBV18 with TRBJ2-7, with 9 bases that match TRBD1. CDR3 length: 15 residues. From germline, CDR1 is KGHSH and CDR2 LQKENI. V shed 4 bases, J shed 3 bases, and the junction held 7 bases outside the gene matches. For the CDR3, the DNA is TGTGCCAGCTCACTCTCCGGGACAGGGCGCTACGAGCAGTACTTC. It is translated as CASSLSGTGRYEQYF.

This clone has just a few counts. The chain couples TRBV6-5 to TRBJ2-4, with D possibly matching TRBD1 (7 bases). The germline V gene encodes CDR1 MNHEY and CDR2 SVGAGI. V was cut by 6 bases and J by 10 bases, with 19 bases left in between. The CDR3 totals 14 residues. The DNA of the CDR3 is TGTGCCAGCAGGCAACCAGGGGGGTTAGGGATTCAGTACTTC. Residues: CASRQPGGLGIQYF.

The V gene is TRBV6-1, the J gene TRBJ2-5, with 9 bases identical to TRBD2. The ends lost 7 bases at V and 11 bases at J; junction bases unmatched: 8. CDR1 and CDR2 (germline): MNHNS, SASEGT. The CDR3 runs 12 residues. The CDR3 loop is CASNVAGVRQYF. The CDR3, as DNA: TGTGCCAGCAACGTAGCGGGAGTGAGGCAGTACTTC.

This clone was seen only a few times. The chain recombines TRBV6-6 with TRBJ2-7; D may be TRBD2 (5 bases). The germline V gene has CDR1 MNHNY and CDR2 SVGAGI (reference sequence). Trimming left V 7 bases short and J 3 bases short, with 19 bases between. The CDR3 spans 15 residues. As DNA, the CDR3 is TGTGCCAGCATGGATCCCCCGGGGAGCCGCTACGAGCAGTACTTC. It yields the protein CASMDPPGSRYEQYF.

This clone was counted only a few times. The gene calls are TRBV7-3 and TRBJ1-1, with 8 bases lining up with TRBD1. This CDR3 comprises 14 residues. The trim removed 5 bases at V and 5 bases at J, leaving 7 bases unmatched. In germline, CDR1 is SGHTA, CDR2 FQGTGA. CDR3 DNA: TGTGCCAGCAGCCCAGGGGGCTTGGAAACTGAAGCTTTCTTT. Amino acid sequence: CASSPGGLETEAFF.

V is TRBV20-1 and J is TRBJ2-3, with TRBD1 matching 7 bases. In germline, CDR1 is DFQATT, CDR2 SNEGSKA (reference sequence). CDR3 length: 11 residues. Losses at the gene ends were 6 bases for V and 14 bases for J; bases not matched to a gene: 11. The CDR3, as DNA: TGCAGTGCACCCGACAGGGCGGGTGGGTATTTT. This gives the protein CSAPDRAGGYF.